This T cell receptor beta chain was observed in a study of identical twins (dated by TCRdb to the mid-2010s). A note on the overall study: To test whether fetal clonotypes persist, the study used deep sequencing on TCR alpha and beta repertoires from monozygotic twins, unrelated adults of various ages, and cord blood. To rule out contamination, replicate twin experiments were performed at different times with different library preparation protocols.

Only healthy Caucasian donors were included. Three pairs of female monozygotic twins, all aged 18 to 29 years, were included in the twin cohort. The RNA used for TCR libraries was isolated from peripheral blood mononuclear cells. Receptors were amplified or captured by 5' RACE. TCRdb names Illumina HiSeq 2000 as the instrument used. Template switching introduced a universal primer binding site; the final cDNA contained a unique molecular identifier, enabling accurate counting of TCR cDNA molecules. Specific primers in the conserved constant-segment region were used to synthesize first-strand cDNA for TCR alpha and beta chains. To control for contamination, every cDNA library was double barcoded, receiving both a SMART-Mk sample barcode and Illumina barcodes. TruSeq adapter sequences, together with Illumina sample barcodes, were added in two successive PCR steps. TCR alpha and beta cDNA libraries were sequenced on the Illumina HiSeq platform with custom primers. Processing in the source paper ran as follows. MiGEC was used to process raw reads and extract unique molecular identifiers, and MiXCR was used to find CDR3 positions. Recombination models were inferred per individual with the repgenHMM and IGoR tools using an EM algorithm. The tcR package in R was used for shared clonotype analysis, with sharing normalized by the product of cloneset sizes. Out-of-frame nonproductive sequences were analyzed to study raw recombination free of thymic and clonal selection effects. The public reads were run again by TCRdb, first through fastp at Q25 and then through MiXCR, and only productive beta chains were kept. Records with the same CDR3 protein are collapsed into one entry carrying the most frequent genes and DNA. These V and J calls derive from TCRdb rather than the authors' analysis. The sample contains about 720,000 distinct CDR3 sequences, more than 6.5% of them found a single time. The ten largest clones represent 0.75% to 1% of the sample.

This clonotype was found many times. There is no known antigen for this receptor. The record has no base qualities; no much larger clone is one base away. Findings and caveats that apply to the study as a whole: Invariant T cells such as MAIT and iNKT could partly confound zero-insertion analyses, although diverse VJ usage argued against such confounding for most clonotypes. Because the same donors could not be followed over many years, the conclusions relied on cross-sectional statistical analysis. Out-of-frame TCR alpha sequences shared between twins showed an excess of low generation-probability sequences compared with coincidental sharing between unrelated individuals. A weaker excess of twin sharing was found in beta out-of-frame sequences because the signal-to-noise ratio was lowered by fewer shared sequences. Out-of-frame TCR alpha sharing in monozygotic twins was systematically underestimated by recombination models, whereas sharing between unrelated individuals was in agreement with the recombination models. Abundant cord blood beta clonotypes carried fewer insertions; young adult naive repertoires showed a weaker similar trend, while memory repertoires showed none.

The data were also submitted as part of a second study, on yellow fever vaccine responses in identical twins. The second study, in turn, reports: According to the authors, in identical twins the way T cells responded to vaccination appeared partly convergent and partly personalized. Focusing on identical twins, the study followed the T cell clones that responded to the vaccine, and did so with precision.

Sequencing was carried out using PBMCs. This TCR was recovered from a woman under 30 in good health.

The DNA sequence follows: TGCGCCAGCAGCCGAGGGACTAGCGGTTACAATGAGCAGTTCTTC. This is translated as CASSRGTSGYNEQFF. Recombination connected TRBV4-3 to TRBJ2-1, with TRBD2 identical over 11 junction bases. The CDR3, cysteine through phenylalanine, is 15 amino acids long. Only the CDR3 DNA stays, 45 bases, in frame from base 1. From a lookup of the germline V gene, CDR1 and CDR2 are LGHNA and YSLEER. V is pruned by 4 bases and J by 4 bases, leaving 3 bases of the junction without a gene match.